This T cell receptor (beta chain) was sequenced for a study of identical twins. The length of the CDR3 is 14 residues. In germline, CDR1 is MDHEN, CDR2 SYDVKM. Trimming shortened V by 6 bases and J by 3 bases, and 12 bases separated the two germline ends. TCRdb independently ran MiXCR on the 5' RACE reads; one entry per CDR3 protein. The repertoire includes roughly 1,500,000 distinct CDR3 sequences, about 31% of them detected once, and less than 0.35% sits in the top ten. This chain connects TRBV28 to TRBJ1-5; weak D call: TRBD1 (6 bases). The TCR sequence derives from a newborn girl in good health. The sequenced sample consisted of cord blood. CDR3 sequence (DNA): TGTGCCAGCAGAGCCGACAGGCCCAATCAGCCCCAGCATTTT. This gives the protein CASRADRPNQPQHF.